The following is a T cell receptor (beta chain) sequence with its context. This clone's antigen is unknown. No base qualities exist here, and no much larger clone lies one base off it. The source of the sample is a study of OX40 agonist ivuxolimab in advanced cancers. In the study overall: The costimulatory receptor OX40 (CD134) was targeted by ivuxolimab, a fully human IgG2 agonistic monoclonal antibody. Intravenous ivuxolimab was administered to patients every 2 weeks at six dose levels: 0.01, 0.1, 0.3, 1.5, 3 and 10 mg/kg. Of the roughly 51 patients in dose escalation, 19 had hepatocellular carcinoma, about 15 had melanoma, 9 had renal cell carcinoma and 9 had head and neck cancer. A male proportion of almost 85% and a mean age of approximately 60 years, ranging from roughly 23 to 85, were recorded for the dose-escalation cohort. Prior anti-PD-1, anti-PD-L1 or anti-CTLA-4 therapy was permitted, and checkpoint inhibitors had been received by 40% to 50% of dose-escalation patients. Three dose-escalation patients achieved partial responses, one with hepatocellular carcinoma and two with cutaneous melanoma. Peripheral TCRbeta sequencing aimed to test whether ivuxolimab altered TCR sequence diversity and caused clonal T-cell expansion. The paper covers the monotherapy dose-escalation part of the phase I ivuxolimab trial, which included N ≈ 54 patients.

General findings and caveats noted by the study authors: In the 0.1-3.0 mg/kg groups, partial responders were among the patients with the lowest normalized peripheral clonal expansion, particularly in CD8+ T cells. Low levels of normalized T-cell clonal expansion were also seen in some nonresponding patients. The antigen specificity of the peripheral T cells that underwent clonal expansion was not determined. After ivuxolimab, more expanded clones were found on average in CD8+ T cells than in CD4+ T cells. At doses of 0.1 to 3.0 mg/kg, clonal expansion of both CD4+ and CD8+ blood T cells was observed from baseline to week 6.

Taken from cysteine to phenylalanine, the CDR3 has 16 residues. The DNA shown is the 48-base CDR3, in frame from base 1. Germline trimming: 5 bases from V, 2 bases from J; junction bases outside gene matches: 9. For CDR1 and CDR2, the germline V gene (reference sequence) lists LNHDA and SQIVND. Genomic DNA was extracted from sorted cells for sequencing of the TCRbeta CDR3 region. TCRbeta CDR3 regions were sequenced using the immunoSEQ Assay. TCRdb stores this immuneACCESS table with in-frame sequences only. Part of the clones is absent; in the studies checked, under half of the shortfall reflects unresolved V genes, and no reason is known for the rest. Here the sample has approximately 76,000 clones; about nine tenths occur a single time. The top ten hold roughly 0.64% of the sample. Patients with a history of autoimmune disease or receiving systemic immunosuppression were excluded from the trial. Peripheral blood for TCR sequencing was collected from all dose cohorts at baseline, on cycle 4 day 1, and on cycle 7 day 1. Samples came from an open-label, multicenter, first-in-human phase I dose-escalation trial of ivuxolimab. Adults with locally advanced or metastatic head and neck squamous cell, hepatocellular, melanoma or renal cell carcinoma were enrolled in the trial. Before TCR sequencing, CD4+ and CD8+ T cells were separately sorted from peripheral blood.

This specimen was CD4+ or CD8+ T cells sorted from blood, taken in a trial of the OX40 agonist ivuxolimab. This receptor chain uses TRBV19 and TRBJ1-3; TRBD1 fits 7 bases in the junction. This TCR was recovered from an adult with an advanced solid tumor such as melanoma, head and neck, liver or kidney cancer. Here is the DNA: TGTGCCAGTAGTCGCACAGGGGCCGCTACTGGAAACACCATATATTTT. This yields the protein CASSRTGAATGNTIYF.